This TCR beta chain emerged from a study of breast tumors, draining lymph nodes, adjacent tissues. Notes on the study in general: The data were judged consistent with most tumor T cells coming from lymph node and expanding in tumor. Tumors had less TCR diversity than lymph nodes, more than nontumor tissue. Luminal-like breast cancer showed significantly higher tumor–nontumor repertoire similarity than basal-like. Data only fit, rather than demonstrated, lymph node origin of most tumor T cells.

Axillary draining lymph nodes of breast cancer patients supplied the node samples. TCRdb used MiXCR to reprocess the multiplex PCR reads, holding one entry per CDR3 protein. This sample carries approximately 250,000 distinct CDR3 sequences, 30% to 35% of them seen once, and the ten largest clones take approximately 4%. J gave up 4 bases and V 0 bases, and 10 bases lay outside the gene matches. CDR3 length: 18 residues. CDR1 LNHNV and CDR2 YYDKDF come from the germline V gene (reference sequence). Turning to this clonotype: Its target is unknown.

Sample: axillary lymph node tissue. The rearrangement uses TRBV15 and TRBJ2-5, with 11 bases that match TRBD2. This receptor was identified in a female donor with breast cancer. Some clones in this sample may be carry-over from other donors' samples. The CDR3 here is CATSRDRVSGGAGETQYF. CDR3 DNA: TGTGCCACCAGCAGAGATCGGGTTAGCGGGGGGGCCGGAGAGACCCAGTACTTC. Full variable domain (remainder filled in from reference TRBV15 and TRBJ2-5): DAMVIQNPRYQVTQFGKPVTLSCSQTLNHNVMYWYQQKSSQAPKLLFHYYDKDFNNEADTPDNFQSRRPNTSFCFLDIRSPGLGDTAMYLCATSRDRVSGGAGETQYFGPGTRLLVL.